The entry below describes one T cell receptor (beta chain). Its antigen is not identified. The same CDR3 arises from other DNA sequences in this sample as well. The sample originates from a study of shared clonotypes between healthy human individuals. Study context: Donors had three CD4 naive, three CD4 memory, two CD8 naive and one CD8 memory plate apiece.

Germline CDR1 KGHSH, CDR2 LQKENI. V was trimmed by 3 bases and J by 5 bases, leaving 13 bases between them. This CDR3 comprises 15 residues. Authors' data handling: Because ImmunoSEQ provided only junction sequences with no quality scores, the filtering differed. Sequenced by immunoSEQ multiplex PCR; TCRdb stores in-frame clones only, minus some. V and J calls and clone size are those listed in that table; D and trimming were worked out from the DNA. There are 2.3 million or so clones in the sample; approximately 95% occur only once, and roughly 0.36% lies in the top ten. Findings of the study overall: Clonotype sharing among donors was thought likely to change with sequencing depth.

The clonotype comes from a man in his late teens or twenties in good health. Some clones in this sample may be carry-over from other donors' samples. Sequenced input: naive CD4+ T cells from PBMCs. Stated subset: CD45RA+ positively selected. The chain carries TRBV18 and TRBJ2-2; no clear D gene. This CDR3 is CASSPRTTNTGELFF. CDR3 nucleotide sequence: TGTGCCAGCTCACCGCGTACTACCAATACCGGGGAGCTGTTTTTT.